The rows below give T cell receptor beta chains drawn from one sample of a study of response to subunit inactivated influenza vaccine. MiXCR, applied by TCRdb to the RT-PCR reads, yields one record per CDR3 protein. The table records fewer than 350,000 distinct CDR3 sequences, 21% of them present only once. The sample here was PBMCs from blood, taken approximately 20 months after vaccination. These receptors originate from a man aged 50 to 69 who received an inactivated influenza vaccine. Each CDR3 is given with its conserved first and last residue. Fields, in order: clone size, D gene, J gene, V gene, CDR3 protein, CDR3 DNA. The D gene is left open where the match is weak. The size field is filled for only some rows; it gives once, few, many or a size class.

few,.,TRBJ1-5,TRBV5-6,CASSQFRQVSQPQHF,TGTGCCAGCAGCCAATTTCGACAGGTTAGTCAGCCCCAGCATTTT
few,.,TRBJ2-5,TRBV20-1,CSARDRGETQYF,TGCAGTGCTAGAGATAGGGGAGAGACCCAGTACTTC
many,.,TRBJ1-5,TRBV28,CASSPVGVGNQPQHF,TGTGCCAGCAGTCCTGTAGGGGTCGGCAATCAGCCCCAGCATTTT
.,.,TRBJ1-6,TRBV21-1,CASSKGEGENSPLHF,TGTGCCAGCAGCAAAGGAGAGGGGGAAAATTCACCCCTCCACTTT
.,TRBD1,TRBJ1-1,TRBV7-2,CASSQQGGWGTEAFF,TGTGCCAGCAGCCAACAGGGGGGTTGGGGCACTGAAGCTTTCTTT
.,.,TRBJ2-7,TRBV6-1,CASSGSQGYEQYF,TGTGCCAGCAGTGGTTCCCAGGGCTACGAGCAGTACTTC
.,.,TRBJ2-1,TRBV11-2,CASSQVGGAEQFF,TGTGCCAGCAGCCAAGTGGGGGGGGCTGAGCAGTTCTTC
.,.,TRBJ1-2,TRBV24-1,CATSDKPGPKGGYTF,TGTGCCACCAGTGATAAACCGGGTCCCAAGGGCGGCTACACCTTC
few,.,TRBJ2-2,TRBV29-1,CSVGGTRENTGELFF,TGCAGCGTTGGAGGGACCAGGGAGAACACCGGGGAGCTGTTTTTT
.,TRBD2,TRBJ2-3,TRBV6-1,CASSERLAGGFSTDTQYF,TGTGCCAGCAGTGAACGACTAGCGGGGGGCTTTAGCACAGATACGCAGTATTTT
.,.,TRBJ1-2,TRBV2,CASSGPNNYGYTF,TGTGCCAGCAGTGGACCGAATAACTATGGCTACACCTTC
few,.,TRBJ2-3,TRBV2,CASSEGGRADTQYF,TGTGCCAGCAGTGAAGGGGGGCGCGCAGATACGCAGTATTTT
many,.,TRBJ2-2,TRBV7-2,CASSPPGTGELFF,TGTGCCAGCAGCCCCCCGGGGACCGGGGAGCTGTTTTTT
.,.,TRBJ1-6,TRBV6-1,CASSGYQGSYNSPLHF,TGTGCCAGCAGTGGTTATCAGGGCTCCTATAATTCACCCCTCCACTTT
many,.,TRBJ1-2,TRBV30,CACTRGAEFYGYTF,TGTGCCTGTACCAGGGGCGCGGAATTCTATGGCTACACCTTC
.,TRBD2,TRBJ2-1,TRBV20-1,CSARDLPLRTSGYYNEQFF,TGCAGTGCTAGAGATCTTCCGCTCAGGACTAGCGGTTACTACAATGAGCAGTTCTTC
.,.,TRBJ2-7,TRBV3-1,CASSQGGSRPSYEQYF,TGTGCCAGCAGCCAAGGGGGTTCCAGGCCCTCCTACGAGCAGTACTTC
many,TRBD1,TRBJ1-1,TRBV9,CASSPDRENEAFF,TGTGCCAGCAGCCCCGACAGGGAAAATGAAGCTTTCTTT
.,TRBD2,TRBJ2-3,TRBV29-1,CSARAGGPDTQYF,TGCAGCGCCCGAGCGGGAGGGCCGGATACGCAGTATTTT
.,TRBD2,TRBJ2-2,TRBV4-3,CASSQDSLAGTGELFF,TGCGCCAGCAGCCAAGATAGCCTAGCGGGCACCGGGGAGCTGTTTTTT
.,TRBD1,TRBJ2-7,TRBV30,CAWSVQGNEQYF,TGTGCCTGGAGTGTACAGGGGAACGAGCAGTACTTC
.,.,TRBJ1-6,TRBV6-5,CASSYSYRTNSPLHF,TGTGCCAGCAGTTACTCGTACAGAACAAATTCACCCCTCCACTTT
.,.,TRBJ2-7,TRBV7-9,CASSSDSIQQYF,TGTGCCAGCAGCTCCGATTCTATCCAGCAGTACTTC
few,.,TRBJ1-1,TRBV10-2,CASSESTVNTEAFF,TGCGCCAGCAGTGAGTCGACAGTGAACACTGAAGCTTTCTTT
many,.,TRBJ2-1,TRBV19,CASSMTLVGGTYNEQFF,TGTGCCAGTAGTATGACCCTTGTAGGGGGAACCTACAATGAGCAGTTCTTC
few,.,TRBJ1-2,TRBV19,CASSMPFGRPSMGYTF,TGTGCCAGTAGTATGCCCTTCGGTCGTCCCTCTATGGGCTACACCTTC
many,TRBD1,TRBJ1-3,TRBV12-3/TRBV12-4,CASSSQDRVTGNTIYF,TGTGCCAGCAGTTCCCAGGACAGGGTGACCGGAAACACCATATATTTT
.,.,TRBJ2-2,TRBV10-3,CAISESTGTTGELFF,TGTGCCATCAGTGAGTCCACAGGGACCACCGGGGAGCTGTTTTTT
.,TRBD1,TRBJ2-5,TRBV18,CASSRQGANRETQYF,TGTGCCAGCTCGAGACAGGGGGCGAATCGAGAGACCCAGTACTTC
few,TRBD1,TRBJ1-5,TRBV28,CASSLQGGGQPQHF,TGTGCCAGCAGTTTGCAGGGGGGGGGTCAGCCCCAGCATTTT
once,.,TRBJ2-5,TRBV7-3,CASSLNRGGETQYF,TGTGCCAGCAGCTTAAACAGGGGAGGAGAGACCCAGTACTTC
few,.,TRBJ2-3,TRBV7-8,CASTHGAASTDTQYF,TGTGCCAGCACTCATGGGGCAGCAAGCACAGATACGCAGTATTTT
few,.,TRBJ1-1,TRBV29-1,CSVHPGRNTEAFF,TGCAGCGTTCACCCAGGGAGGAACACTGAAGCTTTCTTT
many,.,TRBJ1-4,TRBV6-5,CASSDWLGEKLFF,TGTGCCAGCAGCGACTGGCTCGGTGAAAAACTGTTTTTT
.,.,TRBJ2-3,TRBV24-1,CATSDRTGTPDTQYF,TGTGCCACCAGTGACCGAACCGGGACTCCAGATACGCAGTATTTT
many,.,TRBJ1-2,TRBV20-1,CSAPTRGFNYGYTF,TGCAGTGCTCCCACCCGGGGGTTTAACTATGGCTACACCTTC
few,.,TRBJ1-5,TRBV7-2,CASSLALQNNQPQHF,TGTGCCAGCAGCTTAGCGTTGCAAAACAATCAGCCCCAGCATTTT
few,TRBD1,TRBJ2-5,TRBV3-1,CASDSRGRETQYF,TGTGCCAGCGATTCCAGGGGGCGGGAGACCCAGTACTTC
few,.,TRBJ1-4,TRBV7-6,CASSLPGAGEKLFF,TGTGCCAGCAGCTTACCGGGGGCAGGGGAAAAACTGTTTTTT
medium-sized,.,TRBJ1-4,TRBV5-1,CASSPGGSVEKLFF,TGCGCCAGCAGCCCCGGCGGATCGGTGGAAAAACTGTTTTTT
few,TRBD1,TRBJ2-3,TRBV7-8,CASSARTGFTDTQYF,TGTGCCAGCAGCGCTCGGACAGGGTTTACAGATACGCAGTATTTT
few,.,TRBJ2-1,TRBV9,CASSVAGTSYNEQFF,TGTGCCAGCAGCGTAGCCGGGACTTCCTACAATGAGCAGTTCTTC
.,.,TRBJ2-7,TRBV20-1,CSARRGGYEQYF,TGCAGTGCTAGACGCGGTGGGTACGAGCAGTACTTC
few,TRBD2,TRBJ2-3,TRBV5-4,CASSLRLAATDTQYF,TGTGCCAGCAGCTTGCGTCTAGCGGCCACAGATACGCAGTATTTT
many,TRBD1,TRBJ1-1,TRBV18,CASSGQGLETAFF,TGTGCCAGCTCAGGACAGGGTTTGGAGACGGCTTTCTTT
.,.,TRBJ1-2,TRBV5-1,CASSLTHRDYGYTF,TGCGCCAGCAGCTTAACCCACAGGGACTATGGCTACACCTTC